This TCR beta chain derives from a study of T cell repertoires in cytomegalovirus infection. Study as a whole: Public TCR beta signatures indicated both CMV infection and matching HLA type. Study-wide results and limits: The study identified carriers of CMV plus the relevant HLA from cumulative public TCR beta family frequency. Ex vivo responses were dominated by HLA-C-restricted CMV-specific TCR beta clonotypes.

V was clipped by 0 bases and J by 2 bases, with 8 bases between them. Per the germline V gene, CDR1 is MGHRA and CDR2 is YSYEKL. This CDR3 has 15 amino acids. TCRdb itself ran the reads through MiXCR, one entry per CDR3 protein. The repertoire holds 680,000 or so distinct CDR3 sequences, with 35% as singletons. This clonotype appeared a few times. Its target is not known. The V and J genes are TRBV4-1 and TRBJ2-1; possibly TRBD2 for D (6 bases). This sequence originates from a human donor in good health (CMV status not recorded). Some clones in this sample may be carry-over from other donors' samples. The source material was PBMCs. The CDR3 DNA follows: TGCGCCAGCAGCCAAGAGGGGGGAACCTACAATGAGCAGTTCTTC. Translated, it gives CASSQEGGTYNEQFF.